This T cell receptor (beta chain) was obtained from a study of OX40 agonist ivuxolimab in advanced cancers. This clone appeared a few times. Different DNA sequences within this sample yield the same CDR3. The protocol was immunoSEQ multiplex PCR, while the TCRdb copy is restricted to in-frame clones and leaves out a portion. The sample shows roughly 28,000 clones, about 83% of them seen only once. Germline V gene data show CDR1 as SQVTM and CDR2 as ANQGSEA. The junction had 7 bases not matched to a gene; V was cut back by 7 bases and J by 6 bases. This CDR3 region has 12 residues. Here the sequenced sample was CD4+ or CD8+ T cells sorted from blood, taken in a trial of the OX40 agonist ivuxolimab. The chain carries TRBV29-1 and TRBJ1-1, with 8 nucleotides matching TRBD1. The sequence was obtained from an adult with an advanced solid tumor such as melanoma, head and neck, liver or kidney cancer. The CDR3 loop reads CSERQGRAEAFF. CDR3 nucleotides: TGCAGCGAGAGACAGGGGCGGGCTGAAGCTTTCTTT.